The rows below give T cell receptor beta chains drawn from one sample of a study of CD8 T cells in Susac syndrome. Each CDR3 protein gets one entry after TCRdb re-called the immunoSEQ multiplex PCR reads with MiXCR. The sample yields some 110,000 distinct CDR3 sequences, around 94% seen once. Sequencing used CD4+ T cells from PBMCs. The receptors derive from a human donor in good health. CDR3s include the opening cysteine and the closing phenylalanine or tryptophan. D genes are given only for firm matches. Part of the rows lack a size; the others show once, few, many or a class for expanded clones.

. | TRBJ2-3 | . | TRBV13 | TGTGCCAGCGGGCCAGATACGCAGTATTTT | CASGPDTQYF
. | TRBJ2-5 | . | TRBV11-2 | TGTGCCAGCAGCTTAGTCCAAGGGACCCAGTACTTC | CASSLVQGTQYF
TRBD1 | TRBJ1-1 | . | TRBV30 | TGTGCCTGGGGACAGGGGCTCGGGGTTACTGAAGCTTTCTTT | CAWGQGLGVTEAFF
TRBD1 | TRBJ1-1 | . | TRBV29-1 | TGCAGCGTTGATGTCGGGACAGAGCCCACTGAAGCTTTCTTT | CSVDVGTEPTEAFF
TRBD1 | TRBJ2-2 | . | TRBV2 | TGTGCCACCGTACAGGGGTCTCCCACCGGGGAGCTGTTTTTT | CATVQGSPTGELFF
. | TRBJ2-1 | . | TRBV20-1 | TGCAGTGCTTTAATAGCGACCAACTACAATGAGCAGTTCTTC | CSALIATNYNEQFF
TRBD2 | TRBJ2-7 | few | TRBV29-1 | TGCAGCGTTGACGGATCTGCTAGCGGGAGAAGGAACGAGCAGTACTTC | CSVDGSASGRRNEQYF
. | TRBJ2-7 | . | TRBV29-1 | TGCAGCGTTCCCGGGACTGTTCATCCCTACGAGCAGTACTTC | CSVPGTVHPYEQYF
. | TRBJ2-3 | . | TRBV5-4 | TGTGCCAGCAGCCCTAGTCCCGGGACTGGGATAGATACGCAGTATTTT | CASSPSPGTGIDTQYF
. | TRBJ2-1 | . | TRBV4-1 | TGCGCCAGCAGCCAAGGTGTACCCTCGCGGGGAAGGAATGAGCAGTTCTTC | CASSQGVPSRGRNEQFF
TRBD2 | TRBJ2-2 | . | TRBV6-1 | TGTGCCACCTCGCGCGGGAGTCCCCTGAACACCGGGGAGCTGTTTTTT | CATSRGSPLNTGELFF
TRBD2 | TRBJ2-3 | . | TRBV5-4 | TGTGCCAGCAGCCCGGCGAGCGGGGGGGGAGATACGCAGTATTTT | CASSPASGGGDTQYF
. | TRBJ2-7 | . | TRBV15 | TGTGCCACCAGCAGGGGAGGACGGCTCGCCGAGCAGTACTTC | CATSRGGRLAEQYF
TRBD1 | TRBJ1-1 | once | TRBV5-1 | TGCGCCAGCAGCGTAACTACAGGGGGCTCCACTGAAGCTTTCTTT | CASSVTTGGSTEAFF
. | TRBJ2-5 | . | TRBV20-1 | TGCAGTTTCCCCTGGGGTGGAGAGACCCAGTACTTC | CSFPWGGETQYF
. | TRBJ2-5 | . | TRBV29-1 | TGCAGCGGAGGAGACCTGAAGGAGACCCAGTACTTC | CSGGDLKETQYF
. | TRBJ1-5 | . | TRBV6-5 | TGTGCCAGCAGTTCCGGGGGCGGTCAGCCCCAGCATTTT | CASSSGGGQPQHF
. | TRBJ2-1 | . | TRBV7-2 | TGTGCCAGCAGCTCCGAGGACCGATTCTCCTACAATGAGCAGTTCTTC | CASSSEDRFSYNEQFF
TRBD1 | TRBJ2-1 | . | TRBV6-6 | TGTGCCAGCAGCCGGACAGGCCCAACCTACAATGAGCAGTTCTTC | CASSRTGPTYNEQFF
. | TRBJ2-3 | . | TRBV2 | TGTGCCAGCAACCACCGGGACTGGATGACTAGCACAGATACGCAGTATTTT | CASNHRDWMTSTDTQYF
. | TRBJ1-3 | . | TRBV13 | TGTGCCAGCAGCTCCAAAAAGGCTGTTAACACCATATATTTT | CASSSKKAVNTIYF
. | TRBJ2-4 | . | TRBV12-3/TRBV12-4 | TGTGCCAGCAGTCCCGTCCGCCGGAACATTCAGTACTTC | CASSPVRRNIQYF
. | TRBJ1-2 | . | TRBV7-9 | TGTGCCAGCACTACCAGGGCCCTAGACAGAAACTATGGCTACACCTTC | CASTTRALDRNYGYTF
. | TRBJ1-5 | . | TRBV29-1 | TGCAGCGTTGGGGGAGGGGACAATCAGCCCCAGCATTTT | CSVGGGDNQPQHF
TRBD2 | TRBJ2-5 | . | TRBV20-1 | TGCAGTGCTTATAGCGGGAGGGCGAAAGAGACCCAGTACTTC | CSAYSGRAKETQYF
TRBD1 | TRBJ2-7 | . | TRBV7-8 | TGTGCCAGCAGCTTAGGGGGACAGGTGTCCTCCTACGAGCAGTACTTC | CASSLGGQVSSYEQYF
TRBD1 | TRBJ1-5 | . | TRBV2 | TGTGCCAGCAGCGCCACGGGACAGGGGGAATGGCAGCCCCAGCATTTT | CASSATGQGEWQPQHF
TRBD2 | TRBJ2-1 | once | TRBV20-1 | TGCAGTGCTAGAGATTCAGGCGGGAGGACCTACAATGAGCAGTTCTTC | CSARDSGGRTYNEQFF
TRBD1 | TRBJ1-2 | . | TRBV2 | TGTGCCAGCAGTGAGACAGGGGCCCGCTATGGCTACACCTTC | CASSETGARYGYTF
. | TRBJ2-7 | . | TRBV25-1 | TGTGCCAGCAGTGAATGGAGCGCGAACGAGCAGTACTTC | CASSEWSANEQYF
. | TRBJ1-5 | . | TRBV7-2 | TGTGCCAGCAGCTTAAGTGGTGGCCCGGGCAATCAGCCCCAGCATTTT | CASSLSGGPGNQPQHF